These 31 T cell receptor beta chains originate from one sample sequenced in a study of T cells in women clearing cervical HPV infection. Assay: immunoSEQ multiplex PCR; the TCRdb copy retains only in-frame clones and omits some. The table counts 20,000 to 25,000 clones; 6% lies in the top ten. Material for sequencing was blood buffy coat. These receptors all come from a woman aged 18 to 75 with a cervical HPV16 infection that either progressed to CIN3+ or cleared (not recorded which).

A word on this clone: The DNA ends 3 residues before the CDR3 does, and the rest of the CDR3 is filled in from the germline J gene. This chain joins TRBV4-1 and TRBJ2-1; the D is unclear. The CDR3 length is 12 residues. V gave up 0 bases and J gave up 6 bases, with 3 bases separating them. From germline, CDR1 is MGHRA and CDR2 YSYEKL. CDR3 region: CASSQEANEQFF. The sequenced CDR3 bases are TGCGCCAGCAGCCAAGAAGCCAATGAG.

A note on this clone: From the germline J gene comes the end of the CDR3, since the read stops 3 residues before it. The chain couples TRBV10-2 to TRBJ1-5; possible D gene TRBD1, 5 bases. The V end lost 3 bases, the J end lost 4 bases, and 10 bases lay between the germline ends. Germline values: CDR1 WSHSY, CDR2 SAAADI. CDR3 length equals 14 residues. This chain's CDR3 is CASSEDRQNQPQHF. The part of the CDR3 DNA that was read is TGCGCCAGCAGTGAAGACAGACAGAATCAGCCC.

A word on this clone: Read data end 3 residues before the CDR3 end; the end is taken from the germline J gene. This chain connects TRBV27 to TRBJ2-7; a possible D gene is TRBD1 (5 bases). This CDR3 spans 13 amino acids. V shed 3 bases and J shed 1 base, with 7 bases lying between them. Germline V gene lookup returns CDR1 MNHEY and CDR2 SMNVEV (reference sequence). CDR3 amino acids: CASSFKGSYEQYF. The CDR3 bases that were read are TGTGCCAGCAGTTTTAAGGGGTCCTACGAG.

CDR3 region: CASSLRSEQFF. The part of the CDR3 DNA that was read is TGTGCCAGCAGCTTACGCAGTGAG. The rearrangement links TRBV7-2 to TRBJ2-1; D unclear. Coverage ceases 3 residues before the CDR3 finishes, and the germline J gene fills in the end. V was pared by 2 bases and J by 9 bases, with 5 bases between. Germline V gene lookup returns CDR1 SGHTA and CDR2 FQGNSA. CDR3 length: 11 amino acids. The whole variable domain, remainder taken from reference TRBV7-2 and TRBJ2-1, is GAGVSQSPSNKVTEKGKDVELRCDPISGHTALYWYRQSLGQGLEFLIYFQGNSAPDKSGLPSDRFSAERTGGSVSTLTIQRTQQEDSAVYLCASSLRSEQFFGPGTRLTVL.

About this clone: The CDR3 end falls 3 residues outside the read, so it is completed with the germline J gene. The chain combines TRBV19 with TRBJ1-1; D uncertain. Per germline, CDR1 LNHDA and CDR2 SQIVND (reference sequence). V was shortened by 7 bases and J by 3 bases, with 15 bases between the two germline ends. The length of the CDR3 is 14 residues. The sequenced CDR3 bases are TGTGCCAGTATTCGCAAGTCGGGGTACACTGAA. Protein product: CASIRKSGYTE. The complete CDR3 protein is CASIRKSGYTEAFF.

The sequenced CDR3 bases are TGTGCCACCAGGACAGGAGGGAACACCGGGGAG. This sequence encodes CATRTGGNTGE. The whole CDR3 region reads CATRTGGNTGELFF. The chain joins TRBV19 to TRBJ2-2; 7 bases are shared with TRBD1. Read sequence stops 3 residues before the CDR3 end, and the germline J gene provides the missing end. The CDR3 has 14 amino acids. Unmatched junction bases numbered 6, after V lost 10 bases and J lost 1 base. Per germline, CDR1 LNHDA and CDR2 SQIVND (reference sequence).

The sequenced CDR3 bases are TGTGCCAGCAGTTTGTCACGCGGGACAGTATATAATGCCAAAAACATT. It specifies CASSLSRGTVYNAKNI. The entire CDR3 protein is CASSLSRGTVYNAKNIQYF. The chain couples TRBV28 to TRBJ2-4; a weak D match, TRBD1 (7 bases). From the germline J gene comes the end of the CDR3, since the read stops 3 residues before it. CDR3 length: 19 amino acids. Trimming took off 3 bases at V and 1 base at J, with 22 bases between the two ends. Germline V gene lookup returns CDR1 MDHEN and CDR2 SYDVKM.

The part of the CDR3 DNA that was read is TGTGCCAGCAGTGAACGGGACTCACCGGGGACCGGGGAG. This gives the protein CASSERDSPGTGE. From start to end, the CDR3 is CASSERDSPGTGELFF. The genes are TRBV2 and TRBJ2-2; TRBD2 might be the D (6 bases). The CDR3 goes on 3 residues after the read ends, and that part is filled in from the germline J gene. Trimming cost V 2 bases and J 5 bases, with 15 bases left between them. The CDR3 loop spans 16 amino acids. Germline CDR1 is SNHLY and CDR2 is FYNNEI.

The covered CDR3 bases are TGTGCCAGTAGCGGTCGTACTAATGAAAAA. It translates to CASSGRTNEK. In full, the CDR3 is CASSGRTNEKLFF. The chain uses TRBV19 and TRBJ1-4, with no clear D. The read ends 3 residues shy of where the CDR3 ends; the end is completed using the germline J gene. V lost 6 bases to trimming and J lost 2 bases, with 7 bases between them. CDR1 and CDR2 from the germline V gene are LNHDA and SQIVND (reference sequence). The CDR3 is 13 residues long.

This CDR3 reads CASTSGGWTKAFF. CDR3 bases read: TGTGCCAGCACCTCGGGGGGGTGGACTAAA. V and J are TRBV7-2 and TRBJ1-1; D possibly corresponds to TRBD1 (5 bases). The read halts 3 residues ahead of the CDR3 end, with the missing end drawn from the germline J gene. The CDR3 runs to 13 residues. Germline CDR1 SGHTA, CDR2 FQGNSA.

Of note for this clone: The read halts 3 residues ahead of the CDR3 end, with the missing end drawn from the germline J gene. The V and J genes are TRBV19 and TRBJ1-2, with a tentative D call TRBD1 (6 bases). Per the germline V gene, CDR1 is LNHDA and CDR2 is SQIVND (reference sequence). The germline V and J ends were trimmed by 4 bases and 2 bases, with 11 bases remaining between them. The CDR3 consists of 14 residues. CDR3 loop: CASSRGLRNYGYTF. CDR3 DNA, as far as it was read: TGTGCCAGTAGTAGGGGGCTACGGAACTATGGC.

The CDR3 spells CASSRQTGLTEAFF. The DNA read from the CDR3 is TGTGCCAGCAGCCGGCAGACAGGGCTGACTGAA. This chain links TRBV7-2 with TRBJ1-1; 7 bases map to TRBD1. The read ends 3 residues early relative to the CDR3; the germline J gene fills the gap. J lost 5 bases, V lost 5 bases, and 8 bases had no gene match. CDR1 SGHTA and CDR2 FQGNSA come from the germline V gene. The CDR3 runs 14 residues.

With regard to this clone: The CDR3 end is not reached by the read, which stops 3 residues before it; the germline J gene fills it in. The chain uses TRBV9 and TRBJ1-2; 8 nucleotides line up with TRBD1. The J segment lost 3 bases and the V segment lost 4 bases, leaving 2 bases of the junction unmatched. Germline V CDR1 and CDR2: SGDLS, YYNGEE. The CDR3 length is 13 residues. The sequenced part of the CDR3 DNA is TGTGCCAGCAGCCAGACAGGGGACTATGGC. Its translation: CASSQTGDYG. The complete CDR3 protein is CASSQTGDYGYTF.

By frequency, this clone registers medium-sized (0.01 to 0.1%). CDR3 DNA (partial): TGTGCCAGCAGTGAATATAGCTATAACACCGGGGAG. This translates into CASSEYSYNTGE. Given in full, the CDR3 is CASSEYSYNTGELFF. The chain carries TRBV2 and TRBJ2-2; D is ambiguous. The missing CDR3 end, 3 residues past where the read stops, is filled in from the germline J gene. This CDR3 has 15 amino acids. The germline CDR1 and CDR2 sequences are SNHLY and FYNNEI. V gave up 2 bases and J gave up 2 bases, with 9 bases separating them.

A remark on this clone: The CDR3 goes on 3 residues after the read ends, and that part is filled in from the germline J gene. V is TRBV20-1 and J is TRBJ1-5; tentatively, D is TRBD1 (6 bases). Germline lookup yields CDR1 DFQATT and CDR2 SNEGSKA (reference sequence). V was trimmed by 6 bases and J by 1 base, leaving 19 bases between them. This CDR3 has 16 amino acids. CDR3 DNA (partial): TGCAGTGCGCGCACCCTCAGGGGAGGGAGCAATCAGCCC. It codes for CSARTLRGGSNQP. The whole CDR3 region reads CSARTLRGGSNQPQHF.

On this clone itself: The sequence runs out 3 residues before the end of the CDR3; the remainder is reconstructed from the germline J gene. The chain recombines TRBV7-9 with TRBJ2-1, with a tentative D call TRBD2 (5 bases). Per germline, CDR1 SEHNR and CDR2 FQNEAQ (reference sequence). Trimming shortened V by 5 bases and J by 4 bases, and 9 bases separated the two germline ends. The CDR3 consists of 13 residues. The CDR3 bases that were read are TGTGCCAGCAGCCAGACTATATACAATGAG. It specifies CASSQTIYNE. The entire CDR3 protein is CASSQTIYNEQFF.

CDR3 in amino acids: CASTRDRGLAVTGELFF. The covered CDR3 bases are TGTGCCAGTACCCGAGACAGGGGCCTGGCGGTCACCGGGGAG. The rearrangement uses TRBV19 and TRBJ2-2, with 8 bases matching TRBD1. The CDR3 goes on 3 residues after the read ends, and that part is filled in from the germline J gene. CDR1 and CDR2 (germline): LNHDA, SQIVND (reference sequence). With 7 bases clipped from V and 4 bases from J, the junction kept 14 bases outside the gene matches. CDR3 size: 17 residues. Full variable domain (missing parts from reference TRBV19 and TRBJ2-2): DGGITQSPKYLFRKEGQNVTLSCEQNLNHDAMYWYRQDPGQGLRLIYYSQIVNDFQKGDIAEGYSVSREKKESFPLTVTSAQKNPTAFYLCASTRDRGLAVTGELFFGEGSRLTVL.

Of note for this clone: The read is 3 residues too short to cover the CDR3 end, so that end is filled in from the germline J gene. The V gene is TRBV28, the J gene TRBJ2-6, with D hard to call. The CDR3 sequence is 14 residues long. Germline CDR1 MDHEN, CDR2 SYDVKM. V dropped 8 bases and J dropped 0 bases, with 8 bases sitting between them. CDR3 DNA, as far as it was read: TGTGCCAGCGGAAGGGCCTCTGGGGCCAACGTC. This sequence encodes CASGRASGANV. The whole CDR3 sequence is CASGRASGANVLTF.

A remark on this clone: The read terminates 3 residues ahead of where the CDR3 ends, so the germline J gene completes it. The chain uses TRBV18 and TRBJ2-5, with D tentatively TRBD1 (6 bases). Germline V gene sequence: CDR1 KGHSH, CDR2 LQKENI. The CDR3 loop spans 15 amino acids. V was pared by 4 bases and J by 2 bases, with 14 bases between. The CDR3 DNA, read in part, is TGTGCCAGCTCACTCACAGGGAGACGGCAAGAGACC. Amino acids: CASSLTGRRQET. The entire CDR3 reads CASSLTGRRQETQYF.

The CDR3 loop reads CASSPGQKYGQYF. Partial CDR3 DNA: TGTGCCAGCAGCCCGGGACAGAAGTATGGT. The chain links TRBV7-2 to TRBJ2-4, with TRBD1 identical over 7 bases. The CDR3 extends 3 residues past the end of the read, so its final part is completed from the germline J gene. The CDR3 runs to 13 residues. CDR1 SGHTA and CDR2 FQGNSA come from the germline V gene.

Comments on this clone: The read halts 3 residues ahead of the CDR3 end, with the missing end drawn from the germline J gene. V is TRBV20-1 and J is TRBJ1-1; 9 bases align to TRBD1. The CDR3 has 12 residues. CDR1 is DFQATT, CDR2 SNEGSKA, per germline (reference sequence). The chain's CDR3 is CSASQGQGEAFF. The covered CDR3 bases are TGCAGTGCTAGCCAGGGACAGGGCGAA.

On this clone itself: The observed sequence ends 3 residues before the CDR3 terminus, with the missing tail filled in from the germline J gene. The chain joins TRBV18 to TRBJ2-5, with D unclear. Germline V gene lookup returns CDR1 KGHSH and CDR2 LQKENI. CDR3 length: 13 residues. V was pared by 3 bases and J by 1 base, with 6 bases between. The CDR3 reads CASSPSLQETQYF. The CDR3 DNA, read in part, is TGTGCCAGCTCACCGAGCCTCCAAGAGACC. Drawing the rest from reference TRBV18 and TRBJ2-5, the complete variable domain is NAGVMQNPRHLVRRRGQEARLRCSPMKGHSHVYWYRQLPEEGLKFMVYLQKENIIDESGMPKERFSAEFPKEGPSILRIQQVVRGDSAAYFCASSPSLQETQYFGPGTRLLVL.

A word on this clone: The CDR3 end falls 3 residues outside the read, so it is completed with the germline J gene. The chain joins TRBV4-2 to TRBJ2-5; D is possibly TRBD1 (6 bases). The CDR3 totals 15 residues. Germline CDR1 reads LGHNA; CDR2 reads YNFKEQ. Deletions cut 0 bases from V and 2 bases from J, with 10 bases between. The sequenced CDR3 bases are TGTGCCAGCAGCCAAGACAGGGGCACTCAAGAGACC. It is translated as CASSQDRGTQET. The full CDR3 sequence reads CASSQDRGTQETQYF.

Note on this clone: The read comes to an end 3 residues before the CDR3 does, leaving the germline J gene to fill in the end. V gene TRBV7-6 combines with J gene TRBJ2-3, with TRBD2 identical over 14 bases. The V gene's germline CDR1 is SGHVS and CDR2 FNYEAQ. Trimming cost V 5 bases and J 6 bases; bases outside gene matches: 7. The CDR3 runs 16 residues. The covered CDR3 bases are TGTGCCAGCAGCCCCGGGACTAGCGGGAGCAGGGATACG. Its protein is CASSPGTSGSRDT. The full CDR3 sequence reads CASSPGTSGSRDTQYF.

Details on this clone: The CDR3 end is not reached by the read, which stops 3 residues before it; the germline J gene fills it in. The chain joins TRBV9 to TRBJ2-7; 13 bases are a match to TRBD2. After removal of 3 bases from V and 3 bases from J, the junction contained 3 bases not matched to a gene. CDR1 is SGDLS and CDR2 is YYNGEE in the germline V gene. The CDR3 covers 15 residues. CDR3 residues: CASSAGLAGIYEQYF. CDR3 bases read: TGTGCCAGCAGCGCGGGACTAGCGGGAATCTACGAG.

About this clone: The CDR3 is cut off 3 residues early in the read; its end comes from the germline J gene. The chain employs TRBV6-2 or TRBV6-3 and TRBJ1-6, with TRBD1 matching over 10 bases. CDR1 is MNHEY, CDR2 SVGEGT, per germline. The CDR3 runs to 15 residues. The trim removed 6 bases at V and 9 bases at J, leaving 8 bases unmatched. The CDR3 here is CASRLPGQGTSPLHF. The covered CDR3 bases are TGTGCCAGCAGATTGCCGGGACAGGGGACTTCACCC.

As to this clone: The read falls 3 residues short of the CDR3 end, and the missing part is taken from the germline J gene. V usage is TRBV5-1 and J usage is TRBJ2-7; 9 nucleotides agree with TRBD1. Germline V lookup: CDR1 SGHRS, CDR2 YFSETQ. The CDR3 totals 15 residues. The V and J ends lost 3 bases and 6 bases, in that order; junction bases with no gene match: 10. CDR3 loop: CASSWGPGQGGEQYF. The DNA read from the CDR3 is TGCGCCAGCAGCTGGGGACCGGGACAGGGCGGCGAG. The whole variable domain, filled in from reference TRBV5-1 and TRBJ2-7, reads KAGVTQTPRYLIKTRGQQVTLSCSPISGHRSVSWYQQTPGQGLQFLFEYFSETQRNKGNFPGRFSGRQFSNSRSEMNVSTLELGDSALYLCASSWGPGQGGEQYFGPGTRLTVT.

With regard to this clone: The sequence runs out 3 residues before the end of the CDR3; the remainder is reconstructed from the germline J gene. V is TRBV19 and J is TRBJ2-1; the D gene is possibly TRBD1 (5 bases). Looked up from germline, CDR1 is LNHDA and CDR2 is SQIVND (reference sequence). The CDR3 loop spans 14 amino acids. V lost 0 bases, J lost 9 bases, and 12 bases lay in between. The CDR3 reads CASSIDPTGSEQFF. Partial CDR3 DNA: TGTGCCAGTAGTATAGATCCTACAGGCAGTGAG. The full variable domain, with the rest looked up from reference TRBV19 and TRBJ2-1, is DGGITQSPKYLFRKEGQNVTLSCEQNLNHDAMYWYRQDPGQGLRLIYYSQIVNDFQKGDIAEGYSVSREKKESFPLTVTSAQKNPTAFYLCASSIDPTGSEQFFGPGTRLTVL.

As to this clone: The read gets to within 3 residues of the CDR3 end, and the germline J gene fills in the rest. The gene calls are TRBV6-1 and TRBJ2-1, with TRBD2 matching 11 bases. This CDR3 region has 19 residues. Germline CDR1 reads MNHNS; CDR2 reads SASEGT. V was clipped by 2 bases and J by 0 bases; unmatched bases: 9. The part of the CDR3 DNA that was read is TGTGCCAGCAGTGAATACCTAGCGGGAGGCTCCCGCTCCTACAATGAG. This encodes CASSEYLAGGSRSYNE. From start to end, the CDR3 is CASSEYLAGGSRSYNEQFF.

The part of the CDR3 DNA that was read is TGCAGTGCTAGTAAACAGGAGTTTGCCTACGAG. As protein: CSASKQEFAYE. The entire CDR3 is CSASKQEFAYEQYF. The genes are TRBV20-1 and TRBJ2-7, with a possible D match to TRBD1 (5 bases). The read ends 3 residues shy of where the CDR3 ends; the end is completed using the germline J gene. The CDR3 spans 14 residues. Germline CDR1 and CDR2: DFQATT and SNEGSKA (reference sequence). Trimming took off 3 bases at V and 2 bases at J, with 14 bases between the two ends.

With regard to this clone: The observed sequence ends 3 residues before the CDR3 terminus, with the missing tail filled in from the germline J gene. The V and J genes are TRBV11-2 and TRBJ2-7, with D uncertain. The CDR3 totals 15 residues. Trimming stripped 4 bases from V and 0 bases from J, with 13 bases between. Germline-derived CDR1 and CDR2 are SGHAT and FQNNGV. CDR3 bases read: TGTGCCAGCAGCTCAGTCGTTCTTCCCTCCTACGAG. This sequence encodes CASSSVVLPSYE. The full CDR3 sequence reads CASSSVVLPSYEQYF.